Given below is one T cell receptor (beta chain) in context. V gave up 0 bases and J gave up 7 bases, with 11 bases separating them. The CDR3 spans 13 residues. CDR1 is SGHNT, CDR2 YYREEE, per germline (reference sequence). This sample stems from a study of blood T cell repertoires in COVID-19. Original analysis: Amplified reference gene primers provided the basis for estimating nucleated cell counts. This table comes from immunoSEQ multiplex PCR, and its TCRdb copy is limited to in-frame clones, with some not included. That table supplies the V and J calls and clone size; D and trimming were determined from the DNA. The sample contains approximately 76,000 clones, 90% to 95% of which appear only once.

This sequence originates from a human donor in a cohort sampled during active COVID-19. J is TRBJ2-7 and V is TRBV5-4, with D possibly TRBD2 on 6 matching bases. The sequenced sample was peripheral blood. The CDR3 region is CASSLGRGGEQYF. The CDR3 bases are TGTGCCAGCAGCTTGGGGAGGGGCGGAGAGCAGTACTTC. The full variable domain, rest sourced from reference TRBV5-4 and TRBJ2-7, is ETGVTQSPTHLIKTRGQQVTLRCSSQSGHNTVSWYQQALGQGPQFIFQYYREEENGRGNFPPRFSGLQFPNYSSELNVNALELDDSALYLCASSLGRGGEQYFGPGTRLTVT.